A single sample gave rise to the 19 T cell receptor beta chains below, sequenced in a study of blood T cell repertoires in COVID-19. The data were produced by immunoSEQ multiplex PCR, yet TCRdb's version contains in-frame clones alone and is incomplete. The sample carries about 270,000 clones, about nine tenths recorded once. Sequenced sample: PBMCs or T cells enriched from blood (not recorded which). These receptors were obtained from a woman aged 18-35 years who had recovered from COVID-19.

There are a few counts of this clone. This chain joins TRBV2 and TRBJ1-4; possibly TRBD1 for D (5 bases). The V end was cut by 7 bases, the J end by 0 bases, with 15 bases between. The length of the CDR3 is 16 residues. Germline loops: CDR1 SNHLY, CDR2 FYNNEI. This CDR3 reads CASNLPGSATNEKLFF. CDR3 DNA: TGTGCCAGCAACCTCCCAGGGTCAGCAACTAATGAAAAACTGTTTTTT.

J is TRBJ2-1 and V is TRBV5-1, with D tentatively TRBD2 (5 bases). CDR3 length: 14 amino acids. Trimming left V 0 bases short and J 5 bases short, with 9 bases between. CDR1 is SGHRS and CDR2 is YFSETQ in the germline V gene. The CDR3 DNA reads as TGCGCCAGCAGCTTGGTTCTAGCCGACAATGAGCAGTTCTTC. Amino acids: CASSLVLADNEQFF.

This chain connects TRBV7-6 to TRBJ2-1, with D tentatively TRBD2 (6 bases). The V gene lost 1 base and the J gene lost 5 bases, with 27 bases spanning the gap. Germline assignment: CDR1 SGHVS and CDR2 FNYEAQ. This CDR3 has 20 residues. CDR3 DNA: TGTGCCAGCAGCTTAGAGGAGGGAGTTTGGACGAGAATCCTGGACAATGAGCAGTTCTTC. Its protein is CASSLEEGVWTRILDNEQFF.

This chain connects TRBV28 to TRBJ2-7; TRBD2 matches 10 bases. J was trimmed by 3 bases and V by 5 bases; bases with no gene match: 4. Per the germline V gene, CDR1 is MDHEN and CDR2 is SYDVKM. The CDR3 is made up of 14 amino acids. The CDR3 is CASSKPSGSYEQYF. CDR3 nucleotides: TGTGCCAGCAGTAAGCCTAGCGGGAGCTACGAGCAGTACTTC.

The chain is built from TRBV28 and TRBJ2-5, with a tentative D call TRBD2 (5 bases). Trimming stripped 3 bases from V and 1 base from J, with 9 bases between. This CDR3 has 14 amino acids. Per the germline V gene, CDR1 is MDHEN and CDR2 is SYDVKM. The CDR3 region has the DNA TGTGCCAGCAGTTTGGGGAGAGTCCAAGAGACCCAGTACTTC. This sequence encodes CASSLGRVQETQYF.

The V and J genes are TRBV6-5 and TRBJ2-7; possibly TRBD1 for D (6 bases). This CDR3 has 15 amino acids. Germline lookup yields CDR1 MNHEY and CDR2 SVGAGI. V lost 4 bases to trimming and J lost 7 bases, with 20 bases between them. In DNA form, the CDR3 reads TGTGCCAGCAGTTCCCAGGGGTTTGGGACGTGGGAGCAGTACTTC. As protein: CASSSQGFGTWEQYF.

V usage is TRBV28 and J usage is TRBJ1-1; D is uncertain. Trimming took off 6 bases at V and 7 bases at J, with 21 bases between the two ends. Germline V gene lookup returns CDR1 MDHEN and CDR2 SYDVKM. This CDR3 comprises 15 residues. DNA of the CDR3: TGTGCCAGCAGCCAGAACAGAGAACTCGGCGATGAAGCTTTCTTT. Translated: CASSQNRELGDEAFF.

This rearrangement joins TRBV7-2 to TRBJ2-5; TRBD2 agrees at 9 bases. Germline lookup yields CDR1 SGHTA and CDR2 FQGNSA. V dropped 1 base and J dropped 5; count of bases not matched to a gene: 8. The CDR3 is 16 residues long. The CDR3 DNA reads as TGTGCCAGCAGCTTAGTCGGCGGGGGGGCCGGGGAGACCCAGTACTTC. As protein: CASSLVGGGAGETQYF.

The chain is built from TRBV3-1 (or the pseudogene TRBV3-2) and TRBJ1-6; perhaps TRBD1 as D (6 bases). In germline, CDR1 is LGHDT, CDR2 YNNKEL (reference sequence). Trimming left V 1 base short and J 4 bases short, with 8 bases between. There are 15 residues in the CDR3. The CDR3 spells CASSQGTVYNSPLHF. The CDR3 DNA sequence: TGTGCCAGCAGCCAAGGGACAGTTTATAATTCACCCCTCCACTTT.

The chain combines TRBV7-9 with TRBJ2-5, with 11 bases matching TRBD1. Trimming at V came to 5 bases and at J to 0 bases, leaving 8 bases not matched to a gene. The CDR3 is 17 residues long. Germline V gene data show CDR1 as SEHNR and CDR2 as FQNEAQ (reference sequence). Here the CDR3 reads CASSPIGTGGYQETQYF. The CDR3 coding sequence is TGTGCCAGCAGCCCCATAGGGACAGGGGGTTACCAAGAGACCCAGTACTTC.

DNA for the CDR3: TGTGCCAGCAGCAAGGCGAACCGGGACAGGGTGTCAGATGAAAAACTGTTTTTT. Protein sequence: CASSKANRDRVSDEKLFF. The chain is built from TRBV21-1 and TRBJ1-4; the table gives TRBD1 as D, unverified against the DNA. TRBV21-1 has pseudogene status. The CDR3 runs to 18 residues.

In this sample, this clone turned up once. The chain carries TRBV5-4 and TRBJ1-2; TRBD1 is a possible D gene (6 bases). The V and J ends lost 1 base and 3 bases respectively, with 10 bases between them. The CDR3 has 14 amino acids. Germline CDR1 and CDR2: SGHNT and YYREEE (reference sequence). CDR3 coding DNA: TGTGCCAGCAGCTTGATGGGGGCTGACTATGGCTACACCTTC. This gives the protein CASSLMGADYGYTF. Complete variable domain (other parts from reference TRBV5-4 and TRBJ1-2): ETGVTQSPTHLIKTRGQQVTLRCSSQSGHNTVSWYQQALGQGPQFIFQYYREEENGRGNFPPRFSGLQFPNYSSELNVNALELDDSALYLCASSLMGADYGYTFGSGTRLTVV.

This sequence joins TRBV7-9 and TRBJ2-4; 8 positions match TRBD1. The CDR3 extends over 15 amino acids. Trimming cost V 5 bases and J 2 bases; bases outside gene matches: 5. Looked up from germline, CDR1 is SEHNR and CDR2 is FQNEAQ (reference sequence). The CDR3: CASSDRDRPKNIQYF. The CDR3, as DNA: TGTGCCAGCAGCGACCGGGACAGGCCCAAAAACATTCAGTACTTC.

This sequence joins TRBV7-2 and TRBJ2-2; 7 bases map to TRBD1. Germline V gene sequence: CDR1 SGHTA, CDR2 FQGNSA. V trimming: 6 bases; J trimming: 2 bases; junction bases outside the gene matches: 15. The CDR3 extends over 18 amino acids. For the CDR3, the DNA is TGTGCCAGCAGTATTGCGAAGGGACAGACAATTAACACCGGGGAGCTGTTTTTT. Encoded protein: CASSIAKGQTINTGELFF.

This clone occurred a few times. V gene TRBV19 combines with J gene TRBJ2-5, with TRBD1 as a possible D gene (5 bases). Trimming shortened V by 7 bases and J by 2 bases, and 11 bases separated the two germline ends. Germline CDR1 and CDR2: LNHDA and SQIVND (reference sequence). The CDR3 consists of 13 residues. The CDR3 region is CASNQGRQETQYF. The CDR3 nucleotides read TGTGCCAGTAATCAGGGTAGACAAGAGACCCAGTACTTC.

The chain carries TRBV9 and TRBJ2-4; 12 positions match TRBD1. Per the germline V gene, CDR1 is SGDLS and CDR2 is YYNGEE. CDR3 size: 15 residues. V lost 0 bases to trimming and J lost 9 bases; unmatched junction nucleotides: 4. CDR3 sequence: CASSVGGQGAIIQYF. DNA for the CDR3: TGTGCCAGCAGCGTAGGGGGACAGGGGGCGATCATTCAGTACTTC.

This clone was seen a single time. In nucleotides, the CDR3 is TGTGCCAGCAGTATAACAGGGTGGTCTGGAAACACCATATATTTT. Translating it yields CASSITGWSGNTIYF. The gene calls are TRBV28 and TRBJ1-3; tentative D call: TRBD1 (6 bases). CDR3 length: 15 residues. Trimming shortened V by 5 bases and J by 1 base, and 12 bases separated the two germline ends. Germline CDR1 MDHEN, CDR2 SYDVKM.

The V gene is TRBV9, the J gene TRBJ1-1; a possible D gene is TRBD1 (5 bases). The germline CDR1 and CDR2 sequences are SGDLS and YYNGEE. The V end lost 1 base, the J end lost 5 bases, and 18 bases lay between the germline ends. The CDR3 is 16 amino acids. The CDR3 DNA follows: TGTGCCAGCAGCGTAACGGGGGTGGGTTCCACGACTGAAGCTTTCTTT. Translation gives CASSVTGVGSTTEAFF.

The CDR3 nucleotides read TGTGCCAGCAGCTTGAGACTCGAAGATACGCAGTATTTT. Its translation: CASSLRLEDTQYF. The rearrangement links TRBV7-9 to TRBJ2-3; D uncertain. The V end lost 3 bases, the J end lost 5 bases, and 9 bases lay between the germline ends. The CDR3 is 13 residues long. The V gene's germline CDR1 is SEHNR and CDR2 FQNEAQ (reference sequence).